Described below is a single TCR beta chain sequence and its context. The target antigen is unknown. V was clipped by 6 bases and J by 2 bases; unmatched bases: 3. The CDR3 sequence is 15 residues long. A second PCR of about 7 to 12 cycles used a sample-barcoded 5' primer and a J-beta primer mix. TCRdb passed the 5' RACE reads through MiXCR, listing each CDR3 protein once. The table lists about 720,000 distinct CDR3 sequences, around 25% of them singletons. The data derive from a study of blood T cells in healthy people across ages. Overall study findings and caveats: Measured against age, TCR beta diversity per million T cells decreased in a roughly linear manner.

These data were likewise used in another study, on T cells of mothers and their children.

The sample comprised blood. The clonotype was recovered from a boy aged 5 to 17 in good health. V usage is TRBV12-3 or TRBV12-4 and J usage is TRBJ2-2, with 10 positions matching TRBD1. The CDR3 region has the DNA TGTGCCAGCAGGACAGGGGGCGGTAACACCGGGGAGCTGTTTTTT. It specifies CASRTGGGNTGELFF.